The rows below give T cell receptor beta chains drawn from one sample of a study of shared clonotypes between healthy human individuals. Generated by immunoSEQ multiplex PCR, the TCRdb table keeps only in-frame clones and is missing some. Here the sample spans a few million clones, 90% to 96% being singletons. Material: naive CD4+ T cells sorted from blood. Receptor source: a man in his late teens or twenties in good health. Each CDR3 is given with its conserved first and last residue. Fields, in order: J gene, V gene, CDR3 protein.

TRBJ2-7,TRBV2,CASSEQLAGANEQYF
TRBJ2-5,TRBV29-1,CSVADRGRGETQYF
TRBJ1-2,TRBV13,CASRHLGGYGYTF
TRBJ2-7,TRBV9,CASSLEAGASYEQYF
TRBJ1-5,TRBV6-6,CASSFDVKGQPQHF
TRBJ2-7,TRBV6-5,CASSSTGNEQYF
TRBJ1-2,TRBV14,CASSQEVSLPIYGYTF
TRBJ1-1,TRBV7-8,CASSPVQGWTEAFF
TRBJ2-7,TRBV19,CASSTRDGNYEQYF
TRBJ2-3,TRBV11-2,CASSLVGGAVTDTQYF
TRBJ1-1,TRBV6-1,CASSRRSVEAFF
TRBJ1-4,TRBV5-4,CASSHRQKNEKLFF
TRBJ1-6,TRBV5-6,CASSMRIPNSPLHF
TRBJ1-3,TRBV7-9,CASSFRTDWDTIYF
TRBJ2-3,TRBV6-6,CASRPRQGTTDTQYF
TRBJ2-1,TRBV2,CASSLAGGSYNEQFF
TRBJ2-7,TRBV6-5,CASSYSSTATYEQYF
TRBJ2-3,TRBV5-1,CASSLGVLAGAWGDTQYF
TRBJ2-5,TRBV7-8,CASSLNGILVQYF
TRBJ2-1,TRBV25-1,CASSDAGVQLKTYNEQFF
TRBJ2-2,TRBV7-7,CASSLGPQSGELFF
TRBJ2-2,TRBV5-1,CASSWAGRTGELFF
TRBJ2-2,TRBV5-1,CASSPLPGTGGAGELFF
TRBJ2-7,TRBV6-5,CASTPQQGRGLEQYF
TRBJ2-1,TRBV11-3,CASSYGTSGGASYNEQFF
TRBJ2-2,TRBV14,CASSYRGTNTGELFF
TRBJ1-2,TRBV6-1,CASSEAGSGYTF
TRBJ2-1,TRBV10-3,CAIRGDNEQFF
TRBJ2-2,TRBV4-1,CASSLQGSGTGELFF
TRBJ2-5,TRBV5-4,CASSKVPQETQYF
TRBJ2-5,TRBV15,CATSRDASYRETQYF
TRBJ2-7,TRBV10-3,CAISDNLASYEQYF
TRBJ1-5,TRBV6-5,CASRGQGSNQPQHF
TRBJ1-6,TRBV4-1,CASSQVETPSALHF
TRBJ1-3,TRBV9,CASSPKLGGGNTIYF
TRBJ1-3,TRBV5-1,CASRQGTGNTIYF
TRBJ1-1,TRBV4-1,CASSQPGAMNTEAFF
TRBJ1-3,TRBV9,CASRPGQGQSGNTIYF
TRBJ1-2,TRBV4-3,CASSQGTGNYGYTF